The T cell receptor beta chain under discussion was sequenced for a study of T cell responses to AZD1222 COVID-19 vaccine. The CDR3 loop spans 13 amino acids. Trimming took 8 bases from V and 6 from J, leaving 14 bases between them. CDR1 is GTSNPN and CDR2 is SVGIG in the germline V gene (reference sequence). With regard to this clone: Its antigen is still unknown.

TCRdb keeps only in-frame clones here, not all; method: immunoSEQ multiplex PCR. The profile covers roughly 200,000 clones, with approximately 95% appearing a single time and around 0.98% taken by the ten largest. Study-wide findings and caveats: Targeting of unmutated variant regions was reportedly seen in nearly half of spike-specific TCRs. Repertoires in all cases were sampled only once the peak T cell response had passed.

This receptor was identified in an adult who received the MenACWY meningococcal vaccine as a control. Sample: peripheral blood, taken 28 days after the second dose of the MenACWY control vaccine. This sequence joins TRBV30 and TRBJ1-6; D call uncertain. The CDR3 reads CAHSGRTNSPLHF. The CDR3 DNA is TGTGCCCACTCTGGCAGGACTAATTCACCCCTCCACTTT.